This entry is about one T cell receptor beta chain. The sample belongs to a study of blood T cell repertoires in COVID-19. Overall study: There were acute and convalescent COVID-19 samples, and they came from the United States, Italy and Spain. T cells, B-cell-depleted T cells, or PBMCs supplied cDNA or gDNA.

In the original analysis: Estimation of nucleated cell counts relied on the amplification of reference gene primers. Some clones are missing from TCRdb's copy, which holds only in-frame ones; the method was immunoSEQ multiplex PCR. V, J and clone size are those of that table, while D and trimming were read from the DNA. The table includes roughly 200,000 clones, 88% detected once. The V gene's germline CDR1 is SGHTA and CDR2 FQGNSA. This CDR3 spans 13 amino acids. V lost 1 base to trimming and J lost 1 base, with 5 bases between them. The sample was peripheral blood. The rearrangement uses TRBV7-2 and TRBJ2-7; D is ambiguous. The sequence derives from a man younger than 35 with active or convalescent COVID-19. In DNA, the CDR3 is TGTGCCAGCAGCTTAGGGCCTTCCTACGAGCAGTACTTC. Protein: CASSLGPSYEQYF.